The 2 T cell receptor beta chains given below trace back to one sample, sequenced in a study of control samples from healthy donors and cancer patients. Only in-frame clones appear in the TCRdb table, and some are missing; sequencing was by immunoSEQ multiplex PCR. The table includes roughly 450,000 clones, 80% to 95% detected once. The sequencing sample was made of PBMCs. The origin of the receptors is a man aged 35 to 55 with head and neck cancer.

The CDR3 is CASSTNIDTEAFF. In nucleotides, the CDR3 is TGTGCCAGTAGTACTAATATCGACACTGAAGCTTTCTTT. V and J are TRBV19 and TRBJ1-1; D is uncertain. The CDR3 runs 13 residues. V lost 4 bases and J 3 bases, leaving 9 bases between the germline ends. Germline lookup yields CDR1 LNHDA and CDR2 SQIVND (reference sequence).

With regard to this clone: Other DNA sequences in the sample encode the same CDR3. V gene TRBV15 combines with J gene TRBJ1-1; a possible D gene is TRBD1 (6 bases). Germline CDR1 and CDR2: LNHNV and YYDKDF (reference sequence). V was cut by 3 bases and J by 8 bases, with 10 bases left in between. This CDR3 region has 12 residues. In nucleotides, the CDR3 is TGTGCCACCAGCAGGGGGACAAACGAAGCTTTCTTT. Protein sequence: CATSRGTNEAFF.